Below, 16 T cell receptor beta chains from the same sample are listed, as sequenced in a study of shared clonotypes between healthy human individuals. The data were produced by immunoSEQ multiplex PCR, yet TCRdb's version contains in-frame clones alone and is incomplete. The sample lists about 1 million clones, approximately 68% occurring once. Sequencing input: memory CD4+ T cells sorted from blood. Subset given: CD45RA-negative fraction. These receptors were collected from a man aged 18 to 29 in good health.

The gene calls are TRBV5-1 and TRBJ1-1; D gene uncertain. The CDR3 runs to 16 residues. V was pared by 0 bases and J by 0 bases, with 12 bases between. Germline CDR1 and CDR2: SGHRS and YFSETQ. The CDR3 nucleotides read TGCGCCAGCAGCTTGGGCGGGCAGGAAGTGAACACTGAAGCTTTCTTT. It specifies CASSLGGQEVNTEAFF.

V gene TRBV4-1 combines with J gene TRBJ1-2; no clear D. The germline V gene encodes CDR1 MGHRA and CDR2 YSYEKL. The length of the CDR3 is 15 residues. V was pared by 1 base and J by 8 bases, with 17 bases between. CDR3 in amino acids: CASSQVVMGLSGYTF. CDR3 nucleotides: TGCGCCAGCAGCCAAGTTGTGATGGGTCTATCGGGCTACACCTTC.

This rearrangement joins TRBV6-1 to TRBJ1-5, with no clear D. The CDR3 loop spans 14 amino acids. Between the trimmed V and J ends, which lost 4 bases and 5 bases, there was a span of 12 bases. Germline V gene sequence: CDR1 MNHNS, CDR2 SASEGT. The CDR3 nucleotides read TGTGCCAGCAGTGCCGCGGGCCGCCATCAGCCCCAGCATTTT. This gives the protein CASSAAGRHQPQHF.

Comment on this clone: A read error may explain this, as a much larger clone is one base away. The chain joins TRBV5-4 to TRBJ2-5; 8 bases map to TRBD1. The CDR3 extends over 13 amino acids. After removal of 0 bases from V and 5 bases from J, the junction contained 0 bases not matched to a gene. Germline V gives CDR1 SGHNT, CDR2 YYREEE (reference sequence). In DNA, the CDR3 is TGTGCCAGCAGCTTGGACAGGGGGGAGACCCAGTACTTC. Translating gives CASSLDRGETQYF.

This rearrangement joins TRBV2 to TRBJ2-2, with D possibly being TRBD2 (7 bases). Between the trimmed V and J ends, which lost 3 bases and 2 bases, there was a span of 13 bases. The CDR3 spans 16 residues. Germline V CDR1 and CDR2: SNHLY, FYNNEI. CDR3 protein: CASSDSGGANTGELFF. For the CDR3, the DNA is TGTGCCAGCAGTGATTCGGGGGGCGCAAACACCGGGGAGCTGTTTTTT.

Comment on this clone: The sample has other DNA sequences that encode this CDR3 too. The chain couples TRBV5-1 to TRBJ2-3, with 7 positions matching TRBD1. The V and J ends lost 4 bases and 3 bases, in that order; junction bases with no gene match: 2. This CDR3 spans 13 amino acids. Germline V lookup: CDR1 SGHRS, CDR2 YFSETQ. CDR3 sequence reads: CASSSRGTDTQYF. The CDR3 DNA follows: TGCGCCAGCAGCAGCAGGGGGACAGATACGCAGTATTTT.

This chain connects TRBV5-1 to TRBJ2-1; 7 bases map to TRBD1. Losses at the gene ends were 2 bases for V and 7 bases for J; bases not matched to a gene: 6. Germline CDR1 reads SGHRS; CDR2 reads YFSETQ. The CDR3 contains 14 residues. The CDR3 loop is CASSLGETGNEQFF. CDR3 sequence (DNA): TGCGCCAGCAGCTTAGGGGAGACAGGGAATGAGCAGTTCTTC. The entire variable domain, with the rest obtained from reference TRBV5-1 and TRBJ2-1, is as follows: KAGVTQTPRYLIKTRGQQVTLSCSPISGHRSVSWYQQTPGQGLQFLFEYFSETQRNKGNFPGRFSGRQFSNSRSEMNVSTLELGDSALYLCASSLGETGNEQFFGPGTRLTVL.

The CDR3 reads CAWQTGNLYSNQPQHF. The CDR3, as DNA: TGTGCCTGGCAAACAGGGAACTTATATAGCAATCAGCCCCAGCATTTT. The chain carries TRBV30 and TRBJ1-5; a weak D match, TRBD1 (6 bases). V was pared by 5 bases and J by 0 bases, with 17 bases between. CDR3 size: 16 residues. Germline V gene sequence: CDR1 GTSNPN, CDR2 SVGIG (reference sequence). The variable domain in full, completed from reference TRBV30 and TRBJ1-5, reads SQTIHQWPATLVQPVGSPLSLECTVEGTSNPNLYWYRQAAGRGLQLLFYSVGIGQISSEVPQNLSASRPQDRQFILSSKKLLLSDSGFYLCAWQTGNLYSNQPQHFGDGTRLSIL.

The chain employs TRBV5-4 and TRBJ2-7; D is perhaps TRBD1 (6 bases). Germline CDR1 SGHNT, CDR2 YYREEE (reference sequence). V was clipped by 4 bases and J by 7 bases, with 21 bases between them. The CDR3 contains 15 residues. The CDR3 DNA sequence: TGTGCCAGCAGCGGCTGGGGGCCAGGGCCTGGTGAGCAGTACTTC. Protein: CASSGWGPGPGEQYF.

This sequence joins TRBV2 and TRBJ2-5; D might be TRBD1 (6 bases). Germline loops: CDR1 SNHLY, CDR2 FYNNEI. V lost 4 bases and J lost 5, with 17 bases in between. The CDR3 is made up of 15 amino acids. CDR3 in amino acids: CASSVNRDKRETQYF. The DNA for the CDR3 is TGTGCCAGCAGTGTGAACCGGGACAAGCGGGAGACCCAGTACTTC.

The gene calls are TRBV14 and TRBJ1-1, with D unresolved. This CDR3 is 13 amino acids long. With 1 base removed from V and 3 bases from J, the gap between germline ends came to 6 bases. The germline CDR1 and CDR2 sequences are SGHDN and FVKESK. CDR3 sequence (DNA): TGTGCCAGCAGCCAAGTTGAATACACTGAAGCTTTCTTT. Translation: CASSQVEYTEAFF. Full variable domain (outside the CDR3, taken from reference TRBV14 and TRBJ1-1): EAGVTQFPSHSVIEKGQTVTLRCDPISGHDNLYWYRRVMGKEIKFLLHFVKESKQDESGMPNNRFLAERTGGTYSTLKVQPAELEDSGVYFCASSQVEYTEAFFGQGTRLTVV.

Turning to this clone: Other DNA sequences in the same sample also yield this CDR3. This chain connects TRBV5-1 to TRBJ2-2; D is possibly TRBD1 (5 bases). CDR3 length: 15 amino acids. Germline-derived CDR1 and CDR2 are SGHRS and YFSETQ. Trimming stripped 2 bases from V and 2 bases from J, with 10 bases between. The DNA of the CDR3 is TGCGCCAGCAGCTTAGGGCAGGGAAACACCGGGGAGCTGTTTTTT. It yields the protein CASSLGQGNTGELFF.

V gene TRBV7-2 combines with J gene TRBJ1-4; D remains ambiguous. This CDR3 is 15 amino acids long. V was clipped by 2 bases and J by 8 bases, with 15 bases between them. The germline gives CDR1 SGHTA, CDR2 FQGNSA. CDR3 loop: CASSLQGQAFEKLFF. The CDR3 bases are TGTGCCAGCAGCTTACAAGGGCAGGCCTTCGAAAAACTGTTTTTT. Full variable domain (remainder filled in from reference TRBV7-2 and TRBJ1-4): GAGVSQSPSNKVTEKGKDVELRCDPISGHTALYWYRQSLGQGLEFLIYFQGNSAPDKSGLPSDRFSAERTGGSVSTLTIQRTQQEDSAVYLCASSLQGQAFEKLFFGSGTQLSVL.

The gene calls are TRBV7-2 and TRBJ1-5; 7 bases align to TRBD1. J was trimmed by 0 bases and V by 5 bases; bases with no gene match: 4. The length of the CDR3 is 15 residues. Germline assignment: CDR1 SGHTA and CDR2 FQGNSA. CDR3 residues: CASSPGGGSNQPQHF. The CDR3 nucleotides read TGTGCCAGCAGCCCAGGGGGGGGTAGCAATCAGCCCCAGCATTTT.

The gene calls are TRBV5-4 and TRBJ2-7; 7 nucleotides line up with TRBD1. V lost 4 bases to trimming and J lost 0 bases; unmatched junction nucleotides: 4. Germline assignment: CDR1 SGHNT and CDR2 YYREEE (reference sequence). This CDR3 comprises 14 residues. The CDR3 coding sequence is TGTGCCAGCAGCAGGGACAGACTCTCCTACGAGCAGTACTTC. This codes for CASSRDRLSYEQYF.

This clone was observed many times. V is TRBV30 and J is TRBJ1-1; the D gene is possibly TRBD1 (5 bases). Trimming took 7 bases from V and 1 from J, leaving 13 bases between them. In germline, CDR1 is GTSNPN, CDR2 SVGIG (reference sequence). The CDR3 consists of 13 residues. CDR3 in amino acids: CASMGRRNTEAFF. The CDR3 nucleotides are TGTGCCTCAATGGGACGGCGGAACACTGAAGCTTTCTTT. The full variable domain, its missing parts supplied by reference TRBV30 and TRBJ1-1, is SQTIHQWPATLVQPVGSPLSLECTVEGTSNPNLYWYRQAAGRGLQLLFYSVGIGQISSEVPQNLSASRPQDRQFILSSKKLLLSDSGFYLCASMGRRNTEAFFGQGTRLTVV.